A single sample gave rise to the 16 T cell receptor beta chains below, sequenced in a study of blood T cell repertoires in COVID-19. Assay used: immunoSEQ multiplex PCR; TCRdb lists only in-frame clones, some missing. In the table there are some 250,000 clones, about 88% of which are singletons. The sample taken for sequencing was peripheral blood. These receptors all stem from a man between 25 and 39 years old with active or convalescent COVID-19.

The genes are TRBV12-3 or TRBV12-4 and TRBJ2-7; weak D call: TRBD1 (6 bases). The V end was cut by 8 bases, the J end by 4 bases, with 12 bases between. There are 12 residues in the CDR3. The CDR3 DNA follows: TGTGCCAGCCGGGACAACTTTTACGAGCAGTACTTC. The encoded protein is CASRDNFYEQYF.

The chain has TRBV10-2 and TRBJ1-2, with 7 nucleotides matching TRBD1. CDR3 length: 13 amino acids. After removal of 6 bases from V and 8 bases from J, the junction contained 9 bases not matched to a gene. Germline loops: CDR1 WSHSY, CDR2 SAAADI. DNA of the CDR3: TGCGCCAGCAGCGAAGGGGGCGCCCGGGGCTACACCTTC. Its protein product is CASSEGGARGYTF.

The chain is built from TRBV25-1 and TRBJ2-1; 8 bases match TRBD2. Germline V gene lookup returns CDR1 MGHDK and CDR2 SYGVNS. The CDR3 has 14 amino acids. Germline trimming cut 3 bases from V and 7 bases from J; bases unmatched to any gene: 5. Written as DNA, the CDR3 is TGTGCCAGCAGTGAGACAGGCGGGGGGAATGAGCAGTTCTTC. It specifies CASSETGGGNEQFF.

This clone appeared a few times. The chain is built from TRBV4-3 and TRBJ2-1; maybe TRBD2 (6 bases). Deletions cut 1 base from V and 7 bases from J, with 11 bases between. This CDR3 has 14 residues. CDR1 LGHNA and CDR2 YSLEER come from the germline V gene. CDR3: CASSQVNGGNEQFF. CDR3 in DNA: TGCGCCAGCAGCCAAGTTAACGGGGGTAATGAGCAGTTCTTC.

In DNA, the CDR3 is TGTGCCAGCAGCCTCGGAAGCGGGAAGTGGGACGAGCAGTACTTC. Protein product: CASSLGSGKWDEQYF. The chain is built from TRBV3-1 (or the pseudogene TRBV3-2) and TRBJ2-7, with 7 nucleotides matching TRBD2. The CDR3 is 15 residues long. J was trimmed by 5 bases and V by 4 bases; bases with no gene match: 11. Looked up from germline, CDR1 is LGHDT and CDR2 is YNNKEL (reference sequence).

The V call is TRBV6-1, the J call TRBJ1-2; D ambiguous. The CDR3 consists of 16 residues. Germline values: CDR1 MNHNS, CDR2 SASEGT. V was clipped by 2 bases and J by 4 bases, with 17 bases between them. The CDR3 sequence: CASSEFAAMRGYGYTF. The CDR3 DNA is TGTGCCAGCAGTGAATTTGCTGCGATGCGGGGCTATGGCTACACCTTC.

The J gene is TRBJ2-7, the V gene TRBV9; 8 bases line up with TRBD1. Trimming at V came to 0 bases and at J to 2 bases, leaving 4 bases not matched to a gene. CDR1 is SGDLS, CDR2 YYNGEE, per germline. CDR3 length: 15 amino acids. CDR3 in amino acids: CASSVEGTGPYEQYF. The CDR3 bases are TGTGCCAGCAGCGTAGAGGGGACAGGTCCCTACGAGCAGTACTTC.

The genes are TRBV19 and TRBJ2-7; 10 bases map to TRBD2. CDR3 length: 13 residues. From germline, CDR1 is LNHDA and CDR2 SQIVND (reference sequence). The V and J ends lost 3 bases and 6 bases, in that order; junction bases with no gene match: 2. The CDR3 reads CASSIRTSGEQYF. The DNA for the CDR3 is TGTGCCAGTAGTATTCGGACTAGCGGCGAGCAGTACTTC.

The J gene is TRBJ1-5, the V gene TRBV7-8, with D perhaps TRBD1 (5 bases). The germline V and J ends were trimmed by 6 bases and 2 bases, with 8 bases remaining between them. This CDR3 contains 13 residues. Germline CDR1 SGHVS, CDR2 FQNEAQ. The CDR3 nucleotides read TGTGCCAGCAGGCTCAGGGGCAATCAGCCCCAGCATTTT. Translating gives CASRLRGNQPQHF.

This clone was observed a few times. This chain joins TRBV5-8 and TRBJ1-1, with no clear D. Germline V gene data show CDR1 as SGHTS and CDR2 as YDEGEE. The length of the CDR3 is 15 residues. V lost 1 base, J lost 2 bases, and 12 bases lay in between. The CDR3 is CASSLSPAGNTEAFF. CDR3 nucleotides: TGTGCCAGCAGCTTGAGTCCGGCAGGAAACACTGAAGCTTTCTTT. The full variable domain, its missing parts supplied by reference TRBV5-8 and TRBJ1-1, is EAGVTQSPTHLIKTRGQQATLRCSPISGHTSVYWYQQALGLGLQFLLWYDEGEERNRGNFPPRFSGRQFPNYSSELNVNALELEDSALYLCASSLSPAGNTEAFFGQGTRLTVV.

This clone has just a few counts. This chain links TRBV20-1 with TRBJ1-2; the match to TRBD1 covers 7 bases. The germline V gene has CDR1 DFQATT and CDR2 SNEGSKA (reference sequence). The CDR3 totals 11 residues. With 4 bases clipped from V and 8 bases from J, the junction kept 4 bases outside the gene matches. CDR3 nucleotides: TGCAGTGCTACTCAGGGGGAAGGCTACACCTTC. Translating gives CSATQGEGYTF.

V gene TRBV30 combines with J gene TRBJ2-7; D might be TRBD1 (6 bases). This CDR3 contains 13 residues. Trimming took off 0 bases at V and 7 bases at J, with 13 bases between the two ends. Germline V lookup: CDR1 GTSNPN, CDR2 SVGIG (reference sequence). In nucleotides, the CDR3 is TGTGCCTGGAGTGTTAAACAGGGTTGGGAGCAGTACTTC. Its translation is CAWSVKQGWEQYF.

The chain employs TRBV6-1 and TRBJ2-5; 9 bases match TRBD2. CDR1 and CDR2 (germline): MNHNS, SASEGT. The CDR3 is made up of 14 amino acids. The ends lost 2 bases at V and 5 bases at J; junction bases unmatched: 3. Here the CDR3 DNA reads TGTGCCAGCAGTGAAAGCGGGGGGTTCGAGACCCAGTACTTC. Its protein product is CASSESGGFETQYF.

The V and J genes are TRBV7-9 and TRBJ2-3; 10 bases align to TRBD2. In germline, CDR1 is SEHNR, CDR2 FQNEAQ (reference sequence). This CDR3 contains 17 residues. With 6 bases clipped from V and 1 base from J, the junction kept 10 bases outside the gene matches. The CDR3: CASRPPSSGGRTDTQYF. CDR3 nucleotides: TGTGCCAGCAGGCCCCCCTCTAGCGGGGGCCGCACAGATACGCAGTATTTT.

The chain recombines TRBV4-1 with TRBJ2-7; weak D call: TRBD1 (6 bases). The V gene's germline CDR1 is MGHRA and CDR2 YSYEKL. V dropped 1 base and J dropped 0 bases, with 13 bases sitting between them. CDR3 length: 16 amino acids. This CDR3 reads CASSQGSTGSSYEQYF. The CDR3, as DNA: TGCGCCAGCAGCCAAGGGAGCACAGGGAGCTCCTACGAGCAGTACTTC.

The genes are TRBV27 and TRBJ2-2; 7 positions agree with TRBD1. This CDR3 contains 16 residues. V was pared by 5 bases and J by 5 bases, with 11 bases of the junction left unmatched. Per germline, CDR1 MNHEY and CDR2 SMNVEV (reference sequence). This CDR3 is CASSKSGTVETGELFF. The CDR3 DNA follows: TGTGCCAGCAGTAAGTCCGGGACAGTGGAAACCGGGGAGCTGTTTTTT.